Listed below are T cell receptor beta chains from one sample, sequenced in a study of Ad26.COV2.S vaccination and SARS-CoV-2 variants. Profiling relied on immunoSEQ multiplex PCR, and the TCRdb table lists in-frame clones only, not all of them. The data hold 200,000 to 300,000 clones, with roughly 90% observed a single time. Material: peripheral blood, obtained in a trial of Ad26.COV2.S vaccine versus placebo. Source of these receptors: a person between 18 and 59 years old who received the Ad26.COV2.S COVID-19 vaccine or a placebo. Both conserved end residues are part of each CDR3. D genes are given only for firm matches. Clone size, where shown, is once, few, many, or a class for clones that have expanded.

j_call cdr3_length clone_size d_call v_call cdr3_nt cdr3_aa
TRBJ2-1 15 NA NA TRBV28 TGTGCCAGCAACGGCAGGGCCCCATTAGACAATGAGCAGTTCTTC CASNGRAPLDNEQFF
TRBJ2-3 12 NA NA TRBV6-5 TGTGCCAGCAGGGGGAGCACAGATACGCAGTATTTT CASRGSTDTQYF
TRBJ2-1 18 NA NA TRBV14 TGTGCCAGCAGCCAAGATCGGAGTGGCGTGGGACCCCGGAATGAGCAGTTCTTC CASSQDRSGVGPRNEQFF
TRBJ2-3 19 NA NA TRBV21-1 TGTGCCAGCAGCTTCCCTAGCGGGAGGCCCAGGCCGCGCACAGATACGCAGTATTTT CASSFPSGRPRPRTDTQYF
TRBJ2-3 16 NA NA TRBV19 TGTGCCAGTAGCAGAGGCACTCCAACCTCGACAGATACGCAGTATTTT CASSRGTPTSTDTQYF
TRBJ1-1 15 NA TRBD1 TRBV7-2 TGTGCCAGCAGCTTAAGGGACAGGGAAGACACTGAAGCTTTCTTT CASSLRDREDTEAFF
TRBJ1-5 17 NA NA TRBV7-9 TGTGCCAGCAGCTTAGCGCAAGGCATTCTAGGCAATCAGCCCCAGCATTTT CASSLAQGILGNQPQHF
TRBJ1-1 14 NA TRBD1 TRBV6-2/TRBV6-3 TGTGCCAGCAGTTACCACTTGGACAGGGCTGAAGCTTTCTTT CASSYHLDRAEAFF
TRBJ1-1 12 NA NA TRBV12-3/TRBV12-4 TGTGCCAGCAGTTTAGGGAACACTGAAGCTTTCTTT CASSLGNTEAFF
TRBJ2-7 11 NA NA TRBV29-1 TGCAGCGTTACAGAGTCCTACGAGCAGTACTTC CSVTESYEQYF
TRBJ1-2 14 NA NA TRBV6-1 TGTGCCAGCAGTGAAACTAGGGTTAGCTATGGCTACACCTTC CASSETRVSYGYTF
TRBJ1-1 16 NA TRBD1 TRBV3-1/TRBV3-2 TGTGCCAGCAGGGAATTTGGGACAGCCTTGAACACTGAAGCTTTCTTT CASREFGTALNTEAFF
TRBJ1-3 14 NA NA TRBV30 TGTGCCTGGAGTGTGAGCGGGACTGGAAACACCATATATTTT CAWSVSGTGNTIYF
TRBJ1-1 15 NA TRBD1 TRBV28 TGTGCCAGCCCCCCGCCAGGGGGTGAGAACACTGAAGCTTTCTTT CASPPPGGENTEAFF
TRBJ1-6 16 NA TRBD1 TRBV5-1 TGCGCCAGCAGCTTGGAGGGCAGGGGGCTAGGATCACCCCTCCACTTT CASSLEGRGLGSPLHF
TRBJ1-2 12 few NA TRBV9 TGTGCCAGCAGCTCCTCGGAGAGGGGCTACACCTTC CASSSSERGYTF
TRBJ2-5 17 NA NA TRBV23-1 TGCGCCAGCAGTCCCAGGGGGGGGCGGACATCCCAAGAGACCCAGTACTTC CASSPRGGRTSQETQYF
TRBJ2-7 14 NA NA TRBV4-3 TGCGCCAGCAGCCCACAACAGGGCCCCTACGAGCAGTACTTC CASSPQQGPYEQYF
TRBJ2-7 11 NA NA TRBV6-5 TGTGCCAGCAGCCAAGGGAACGAGCAGTACTTC CASSQGNEQYF
TRBJ2-4 15 once NA TRBV9 TGTGCCAGCAGCGTAGCGGGGCTAGCCAAAAACATTCAGTACTTC CASSVAGLAKNIQYF
TRBJ2-2 18 NA TRBD1 TRBV5-1 TGCGCCAGCAGCTCCACTTCCCAACGACAGGGGAGAACCGGGGAGCTGTTTTTT CASSSTSQRQGRTGELFF
TRBJ1-3 15 few NA TRBV18 TGTGCCAGCTCACCAACAAGGGGATCTGGAAACACCATATATTTT CASSPTRGSGNTIYF
TRBJ1-6 17 NA TRBD1 TRBV6-1 TGTGCCAGCAGTGAAGTTCCCCCCGGGACAGCGAATTCACCCCTCCACTTT CASSEVPPGTANSPLHF
TRBJ1-5 17 NA TRBD1 TRBV6-2/TRBV6-3 TGTGCCAGCAGTAAACCTACCGGGGACAGTAGCAATCAGCCCCAGCATTTT CASSKPTGDSSNQPQHF
TRBJ2-5 16 NA NA TRBV7-2 TGTGCCAGCAGCTTTAGTCCTAGCGCACCTCAAGAGACCCAGTACTTC CASSFSPSAPQETQYF
TRBJ2-7 13 NA NA TRBV27 TGTGCCAGCAGTCGGACGGGGACCTACGAGCAGTACTTC CASSRTGTYEQYF
TRBJ2-6 15 NA TRBD2 TRBV7-6 TGTGCCAGCAGCTTAGGGGAGGGTGGGGCCAACGTCCTGACTTTC CASSLGEGGANVLTF
TRBJ2-3 16 NA TRBD1 TRBV28 TGTGCCAGCAGTTCCCCCGGGACAGGGGTGACAGATACGCAGTATTTT CASSSPGTGVTDTQYF
TRBJ1-1 14 NA NA TRBV4-3 TGCGCCAGCAGCCATGGTACAGTGAACACTGAAGCTTTCTTT CASSHGTVNTEAFF
TRBJ1-1 15 NA NA TRBV5-1 TGCGCCAGCAGCTTGGTAGCCCTCGGGGACACTGAAGCTTTCTTT CASSLVALGDTEAFF
TRBJ2-1 12 NA TRBD2 TRBV6-4 TGTGCCAGCAGTGGGACAGCGGGAGTCCAGTTCTTC CASSGTAGVQFF
TRBJ1-2 13 NA NA TRBV30 TGTGCCTGGAGCGCGGACATAGATTATGGCTACACCTTC CAWSADIDYGYTF
TRBJ2-1 19 NA TRBD1 TRBV5-8 TGTGCCAGCAGCTTGGTAAGGCGACCCCGGGGACAGTCCTACAATGAGCAGTTCTTC CASSLVRRPRGQSYNEQFF
TRBJ2-7 14 few NA TRBV6-5 TGTGCCAGCAGCCGCCTTGTAGGGGCCTACGAGCAGTACTTC CASSRLVGAYEQYF
TRBJ2-3 15 NA TRBD1 TRBV13 TGTGCCAGCAGCCCGCAGACAGGGGACACAGATACGCAGTATTTT CASSPQTGDTDTQYF
TRBJ1-5 15 NA NA TRBV23-1 TGCGCCAGCAGTCAAAATACAGGCAGGAATCAGCCCCAGCATTTT CASSQNTGRNQPQHF
TRBJ2-4 19 NA TRBD1 TRBV13 TGTGCCAGCAGCTTAGGAAGGACAGGGGGATCTTGGGCCAAAAACATTCAGTACTTC CASSLGRTGGSWAKNIQYF
TRBJ2-1 12 NA NA TRBV28 TGTGCCAGCAGTCCCGGGTCTAATGAGCAGTTCTTC CASSPGSNEQFF
TRBJ1-1 15 NA TRBD1 TRBV9 TGTGCCAGCAGTCGTAGCACCACAGGGGGCACTGAAGCTTTCTTT CASSRSTTGGTEAFF
TRBJ2-5 16 NA TRBD1 TRBV3-1/TRBV3-2 TGTGCCAGCACCGGAACCGGGACAGGGGAAAAAGAGACCCAGTACTTC CASTGTGTGEKETQYF
TRBJ1-1 15 NA NA TRBV5-6 TGTGCCAGCAGCCCCCCCGGGGCAGGGTACACTGAAGCTTTCTTT CASSPPGAGYTEAFF
TRBJ1-2 15 once NA TRBV6-5 TGTGCCAGCAGTTACTCCGCCGGGGGCGTCTATGGCTACACCTTC CASSYSAGGVYGYTF
TRBJ1-5 13 NA NA TRBV28 TGTGCCAGCAGTTTAAACCCCGCTCAGCCCCAGCATTTT CASSLNPAQPQHF
TRBJ1-1 16 NA NA TRBV3-1/TRBV3-2 TGTGCCAGCAGCCCTCGGGCAGGGGTCATGAACACTGAAGCTTTCTTT CASSPRAGVMNTEAFF
TRBJ2-3 14 NA TRBD1 TRBV6-5 TGTGCCAGCAGCCTGACAGGGATTGGTAATACGCAGTATTTT CASSLTGIGNTQYF
TRBJ1-1 13 NA NA TRBV4-2 TGTGCCAGCAGCCAACGGGGTTTGGGTGAAGCTTTCTTT CASSQRGLGEAFF
TRBJ2-7 14 NA TRBD1 TRBV19 TGTGCCAGTAGTACCAGGGACAGCTCCTACGAGCAGTACTTC CASSTRDSSYEQYF
TRBJ2-7 14 NA TRBD1 TRBV9 TGTGCCAGCAGCTTGAGACAGGGCGGCGACGAGCAGTACTTC CASSLRQGGDEQYF
TRBJ2-1 14 NA NA TRBV10-3 TGTGCCATCAGGGAGATAGGGGGGCTCGATGAGCAGTTCTTC CAIREIGGLDEQFF
TRBJ2-1 10 NA NA TRBV7-2 TGTGCCAGCGGGGGGTATGAGCAGTTCTTC CASGGYEQFF
TRBJ1-1 13 NA NA TRBV4-3 TGCGCCAGCAGCCTCTCCAGGAGCACTGAAGCTTTCTTT CASSLSRSTEAFF
TRBJ2-7 14 NA TRBD2 TRBV5-1 TGCGCCACGCGTCCGGGGGGGCTAGGTAGCGAGCAGTACTTC CATRPGGLGSEQYF
TRBJ2-2 17 NA TRBD2 TRBV4-2 TGTGCCAGCAGCCACGGGCCAGCGGGGGGGCCAAACGGGGAGCTGTTTTTT CASSHGPAGGPNGELFF
TRBJ2-7 17 NA NA TRBV5-1 TGCGCCAGCAGCTTGGGACTTGACCGGGCCCTCAGTGGCGAGCAGTACTTC CASSLGLDRALSGEQYF
TRBJ1-1 14 NA NA TRBV10-3 TGTGCCATCAGTGAACGGGCAGGGTTGTCGGAAGCTTTCTTT CAISERAGLSEAFF